This record looks at one T cell receptor beta chain sequence and its context. Its antigen remains unknown. The sample comes from a study of vaccination effects on CD4 cells after COVID-19. Findings and limits, study-wide: Mainly new vaccine-induced clones made up the post-vaccine spike-reactive clones in convalescents. Clones of infection and vaccine origin contracted markedly late after vaccination.

The authors isolated CD4+ T cells after roughly 10 days of culture. On days 3 and 7, fresh IL-2 medium replaced half the medium. Sequencing used immunoSEQ multiplex PCR; TCRdb keeps in-frame clones, though not all of them. This table has under 50,000 clones, approximately 80% appearing once. This TCR was sampled from a human donor who had a prior SARS-CoV-2 infection. The sequenced sample was CD4+ T cells from PBMCs cultured without peptide, obtained before COVID-19 vaccination.

The CDR3 loop is CASSLRRAEKLFF. CDR3 coding DNA: TGTGCCAGCAGTTTGAGGAGGGCCGAAAAACTGTTTTTT. V and J are TRBV12-3 or TRBV12-4 and TRBJ1-4; D call uncertain. This CDR3 is 13 amino acids long. V dropped 3 bases and J dropped 8 bases, with 10 bases sitting between them.